Each of the 4 T cell receptor beta chains below was sequenced from the same sample in a study of high-grade serous ovarian cancer treatment subgroups. Libraries were prepared by immunoSEQ multiplex PCR; TCRdb keeps only in-frame clonotypes and omits some of them. The sample consists of roughly 4,800 clones, approximately 69% of them appearing once. Tumor samples were taken before definitive surgery or chemotherapy. Input material: tumor tissue. These receptors were collected from a human donor with high-grade serous ovarian cancer.

The chain uses TRBV9 and TRBJ1-2; the D is unclear. This CDR3 region has 13 residues. V lost 1 base, J lost 5 bases, and 9 bases lay in between. Germline CDR1 SGDLS, CDR2 YYNGEE. The CDR3 sequence is CASSVRMGYGYTF. The DNA of the CDR3 is TGTGCCAGCAGCGTACGCATGGGGTATGGCTACACCTTC.

The chain recombines TRBV7-9 with TRBJ2-1; D might be TRBD1 or TRBD2, each matching 6 bases. The CDR3 length is 17 residues. The V gene's germline CDR1 is SEHNR and CDR2 FQNEAQ (reference sequence). V was cut by 5 bases and J by 1 base, with 18 bases left in between. The CDR3 sequence is CASSDISPGASYNEQFF. Here the CDR3 DNA reads TGTGCCAGCAGCGACATTTCCCCGGGGGCTTCCTACAATGAGCAGTTCTTC.

As concerns this clone: This sample includes further DNA sequences coding for the same CDR3. The rearrangement links TRBV18 to TRBJ2-3; the D is unclear. The CDR3 spans 14 residues. V was shortened by 8 bases and J by 0 bases, with 12 bases between the two germline ends. Germline V CDR1 and CDR2: KGHSH, LQKENI. CDR3 sequence: CASRPGVSTDTQYF. The CDR3 nucleotides read TGTGCCAGCCGCCCCGGAGTTAGCACAGATACGCAGTATTTT.

This clone appeared a few times. The rearrangement links TRBV21-1 to TRBJ2-7. TRBV21-1 corresponds to a pseudogene. This CDR3 region has 12 residues. The CDR3 DNA follows: TGTGCCAGCAGCAAAGATAGGGACCGGCAGTACGTC. It translates to CASSKDRDRQYV.